The entry below gives a single T cell receptor beta chain sequence along with its context. Antigen specificity is unknown. The J segment lost 5 bases and the V segment lost 4 bases, leaving 15 bases of the junction unmatched. CDR3 size: 17 residues. The germline CDR1 and CDR2 sequences are LGHNA and YNFKEQ. These data come from a study of Tregs in tolerant kidney transplant recipients. Study-wide results and limits: Validation in larger populations is needed because few patients were studied. The most relevant donor-specific Treg TCRbeta repertoire apparently came from expansion with activated donor B cells. No direct test of biological reproducibility was done here.

CD4+CD25+CD127- Tregs, CD4+CD25- non-Tregs, CD4 and CD8 cells were sorted. Clones were sequenced by immunoSEQ multiplex PCR, and TCRdb holds only the in-frame ones, with some missing. The table lists some 250,000 clones, around 81% of them singletons. The chain combines TRBV4-2 with TRBJ2-7, with TRBD2 matching 9 bases. The receptor comes from a human donor in good health. Sequencing input: CD4+ T cells from blood. The CDR3 DNA reads as TGTGCCAGCAGCCTAAAACGGGCTAGCGGGACTAGCCACGAGCAGTACTTC. The encoded protein is CASSLKRASGTSHEQYF.